The 21 T cell receptor beta chains below were found in one sample sequenced in a study of regulatory T cells in long-lasting Graves disease. The TCR beta library used iRepertoire HTBI primers with Arm-PCR amplification of CDR3. TCRdb reprocessed the multiplex PCR reads with MiXCR, giving one entry per CDR3 protein. This table has fewer than 550,000 distinct CDR3 sequences, about 15% appearing once. The time point is: newly diagnosed GD, antithyroid drugs for less than 3 months. RNA isolated from PBMCs was used to make the TCR library. This sample was shared with a second study, whose subject was T cells in Graves' hyperthyroidism and ophthalmopathy.

This specimen consisted of peripheral blood mononuclear cells (PBMCs), obtained at new diagnosis, from a patient treated with antithyroid drugs. Every receptor here comes from a woman in her forties or fifties with Graves disease.

This clonotype was observed a few times. The chain carries TRBV19 and TRBJ1-1; 9 bases fit TRBD1. The V segment lost 4 bases and the J segment 1 base; nucleotides outside the gene matches: 4. Germline lookup yields CDR1 LNHDA and CDR2 SQIVND (reference sequence). The CDR3 has 15 amino acids. CDR3 sequence: CASSTMGQGNTEAFF. As DNA, the CDR3 is TGTGCCAGTAGTACAATGGGACAGGGGAACACTGAAGCTTTCTTT. The full variable domain, with the rest looked up from reference TRBV19 and TRBJ1-1, is DGGITQSPKYLFRKEGQNVTLSCEQNLNHDAMYWYRQDPGQGLRLIYYSQIVNDFQKGDIAEGYSVSREKKESFPLTVTSAQKNPTAFYLCASSTMGQGNTEAFFGQGTRLTVV.

V and J are TRBV27 and TRBJ2-6; D may be TRBD2 (5 bases). Germline CDR1 MNHEY, CDR2 SMNVEV (reference sequence). V lost 7 bases and J 0 bases, leaving 10 bases between the germline ends. CDR3 length: 15 amino acids. CDR3 DNA: TGTGCCAGCAAGCGGTATTCCTCTGGGGCCAACGTCCTGACTTTC. Protein product: CASKRYSSGANVLTF.

This clonotype was seen at least ten times. The chain is built from TRBV14 and TRBJ1-4; D call uncertain. Trimming removed 5 bases at V and 0 bases at J, with 10 bases between. This CDR3 has 15 residues. Germline loops: CDR1 SGHDN, CDR2 FVKESK. CDR3 nucleotides: TGTGCCAGCAGCACCAACGGAGCAACTAATGAAAAACTGTTTTTT. Encoded protein: CASSTNGATNEKLFF. Looking up the rest from reference TRBV14 and TRBJ1-4 gives the full variable domain: EAGVTQFPSHSVIEKGQTVTLRCDPISGHDNLYWYRRVMGKEIKFLLHFVKESKQDESGMPNNRFLAERTGGTYSTLKVQPAELEDSGVYFCASSTNGATNEKLFFGSGTQLSVL.

This clonotype was detected many times. The V and J genes are TRBV11-3 and TRBJ1-1; D possibly corresponds to TRBD1 (6 bases). With 5 bases removed from V and 0 bases from J, the gap between germline ends came to 25 bases. The CDR3 has 19 amino acids. The V gene's germline CDR1 is SGHNT and CDR2 YENEEA. DNA for the CDR3: TGTGCCAGCAGCGCCGGGGTTTTTTGGGGGCCCTACATGAACACTGAAGCTTTCTTT. This gives the protein CASSAGVFWGPYMNTEAFF.

Turning to this clonotype: A much more abundant neighbour one base away suggests this may be a read error. The gene calls are TRBV7-6 and TRBJ2-5; a possible D gene is TRBD1 (6 bases). Germline V gene sequence: CDR1 SGHVS, CDR2 FNYEAQ. There are 12 residues in the CDR3. The CDR3 nucleotides are TGTGCCCGCAGCCCGCAGGGGGAGACCCAGTACTTC. This codes for CARSPQGETQYF.

The V gene is TRBV19, the J gene TRBJ2-1; D is perhaps TRBD2 (6 bases). V was cut by 9 bases and J by 0 bases, with 15 bases left in between. The germline V gene encodes CDR1 LNHDA and CDR2 SQIVND (reference sequence). The CDR3 has 15 residues. CDR3 bases: TGTGCCAGCCGAGTGACTAGTGACTCCTACAATGAGCAGTTCTTC. Residues: CASRVTSDSYNEQFF.

A remark on this clonotype: Mismatch with germline at one junction end may stem from a read error. The chain couples TRBV24-1 to TRBJ2-5; 11 nucleotides align to TRBD1. Germline CDR1 is KGHDR and CDR2 is SFDVKD. The CDR3 is made up of 14 amino acids. The CDR3 DNA is TGTGCCAGCAGTTACGGACAGGGGGCTAAGACCCAGTACTTC. Its protein product is CASSYGQGAKTQYF.

This clonotype was seen ten or more times. The V and J genes are TRBV10-3 and TRBJ2-7; D may be TRBD1 (5 bases). The ends were cut back, 6 bases at V and 3 bases at J, with 12 bases in the middle. CDR1 is ENHRY, CDR2 SYGVKD, per germline. This CDR3 spans 13 amino acids. This chain's CDR3 is CAISFQGNYEQYF. The CDR3 DNA reads TGTGCCATCAGCTTCCAGGGAAACTACGAGCAGTACTTC.

There are many counts of this clonotype. The chain is built from TRBV2 and TRBJ2-2; D is undetermined. The length of the CDR3 is 14 residues. Germline CDR1 and CDR2: SNHLY and FYNNEI. Trimming took 6 bases from V and 4 from J, leaving 12 bases between them. The CDR3 protein is CASREQLGTGELFF. The CDR3 nucleotides are TGTGCCAGCAGGGAGCAGTTAGGCACCGGGGAGCTGTTTTTT.

The table lists this clonotype with many counts. The chain combines TRBV30 with TRBJ1-1; TRBD1 might be the D (5 bases). Germline V gene sequence: CDR1 GTSNPN, CDR2 SVGIG (reference sequence). V was trimmed by 1 base and J by 10 bases, leaving 13 bases between them. The CDR3 runs 12 residues. In DNA form, the CDR3 reads TGTGCCTGGAGTGAGCAGGGAGGGAGAGCTTTCTTT. It codes for CAWSEQGGRAFF.

As to this clonotype: Just one base apart from a much larger clone, this may be a read error. In this CDR3 the conserved last residue, phenylalanine or tryptophan, is missing, so a read error is likely. V is TRBV5-1 and J is TRBJ2-7; no clear D. V was cut by 0 bases and J by 2 bases, with 12 bases left in between. Germline-derived CDR1 and CDR2 are SGHRS and YFSETQ. CDR3 size: 15 residues. In DNA, the CDR3 is TGCGCCAGCAGCTTGGCCGGGCAGATGACCTACGAGCAGTACCTC. It translates to CASSLAGQMTYEQYL.

This clonotype was detected ten times or more. This chain joins TRBV6-2 or TRBV6-3 and TRBJ2-1, with D possibly being TRBD2 (6 bases). V gave up 5 bases and J gave up 2 bases, with 13 bases separating them. Looked up from germline, CDR1 is MNHEY and CDR2 is SVGEGT. The CDR3 sequence is 15 residues long. The CDR3, as DNA: TGTGCCAGCAGTCTCCCGGGACTTCCCTACAATGAGCAGTTCTTC. This sequence encodes CASSLPGLPYNEQFF.

This clonotype was detected only a few times. A much larger clone differs by one base, so this may be a read error. The chain uses TRBV20-1 and TRBJ2-3; 12 bases map to TRBD2. The J segment lost 3 bases and the V segment lost 6 bases, leaving 7 bases of the junction unmatched. This CDR3 contains 15 residues. The germline V gene has CDR1 DFQATT and CDR2 SNEGSKA (reference sequence). The CDR3 reads CSAARTSGDTDTQYF. CDR3 DNA: TGCAGTGCAGCCCGGACTAGCGGGGATACAGATACGCAGTATTTT.

This clonotype has a count of ten or more. The chain carries TRBV11-2 and TRBJ1-5, with D perhaps matching TRBD1 (5 bases). V gave up 2 bases and J gave up 0 bases, with 11 bases separating them. CDR1 and CDR2 (germline): SGHAT, FQNNGV. The CDR3 covers 16 residues. CDR3 amino acids: CASSLTGGLSNQPQHF. CDR3 in DNA: TGTGCCAGCAGCTTAACAGGTGGCCTTAGCAATCAGCCCCAGCATTTT.

This clonotype was seen at least ten times. The J gene is TRBJ1-6, the V gene TRBV11-1; D is ambiguous. The CDR3 extends over 18 amino acids. Germline V gene data show CDR1 as SGHAT and CDR2 as FQDESV (reference sequence). The V and J ends lost 1 base and 0 bases respectively, with 13 bases between them. The CDR3 here is CASSLDWRMGSYNSPLHF. CDR3 nucleotides: TGTGCCAGCAGCTTAGATTGGAGAATGGGCTCCTATAATTCACCCCTCCACTTT.

The table lists this clonotype with a few counts. The chain employs TRBV12-3 or TRBV12-4 and TRBJ2-3; D gene unclear. The ends were cut back, 6 bases at V and 7 bases at J, with 14 bases in the middle. The CDR3 covers 13 residues. CDR3 loop: CASSSRTLYTQYF. The CDR3 DNA reads as TGTGCCAGCAGCTCCCGGACCCTCTATACGCAGTATTTT.

The CDR3 sequence is CASSEEREYEQYF. CDR3 in DNA: TGTGCCAGCAGTGAAGAGCGGGAATACGAGCAGTACTTC. The rearrangement joins TRBV2 to TRBJ2-7; 7 bases fit TRBD2. The germline CDR1 and CDR2 sequences are SNHLY and FYNNEI. With V trimmed by 1 base and J by 4 bases, 1 base remained unmatched. The CDR3 covers 13 residues.

Details on this clonotype: A far larger clone is off by one base, so a read error is likely. The missing conserved phenylalanine or tryptophan at the end of this CDR3 makes a read error likely. This chain uses TRBV11-3 with TRBJ1-6, with D unresolved. V was cut by 0 bases and J by 3 bases, with 12 bases left in between. From germline, CDR1 is SGHNT and CDR2 YENEEA. This CDR3 is 17 amino acids long. CDR3 bases: TGTGCCAGCAGCTTAGAACCGCCAGGCGACTATAATTCACCCCTCCACCTT. It specifies CASSLEPPGDYNSPLHL.

The sample holds a few counts of this clonotype. V gene TRBV5-6 combines with J gene TRBJ1-2; D is possibly TRBD1 (5 bases). The CDR3 totals 16 residues. Trimming removed 3 bases from V and 8 bases from J, with 23 bases in between. Per the germline V gene, CDR1 is SGHDT and CDR2 is YYEEEE. CDR3 DNA: TGTGCCAGCAGCTCCCGGGACCGCCTTGATTTGGGGGGCTACACCTTC. This codes for CASSSRDRLDLGGYTF.

This clonotype was found a few times. This chain links TRBV6-1 with TRBJ1-2, with a possible D match to TRBD1 (6 bases). Trimming took 4 bases from V and 9 from J, leaving 12 bases between them. CDR1 and CDR2 (germline): MNHNS, SASEGT. This CDR3 contains 12 residues. DNA for the CDR3: TGTGCCAGCAGTGCCTACAGGGAGCGCTACACCTTC. This sequence encodes CASSAYRERYTF.

This clonotype was found a few times. This chain connects TRBV18 to TRBJ2-5, with D hard to call. V was trimmed by 2 bases and J by 5 bases, leaving 9 bases between them. This CDR3 comprises 13 residues. In germline, CDR1 is KGHSH, CDR2 LQKENI. The CDR3 DNA reads TGTGCCAGCTCACCAAGGAATTGGGAGACCCAGTACTTC. Its translation is CASSPRNWETQYF.